The T cell receptor beta chain described here comes from a study of shared clonotypes between healthy human individuals. Germline CDR1 is MNHNS and CDR2 is SASEGT. The CDR3 runs 15 residues. V was clipped by 8 bases and J by 4 bases; unmatched bases: 11. Study results and caveats: Memory subsets generally showed smaller estimated richness than naive subsets did.

This table comes from immunoSEQ multiplex PCR, and its TCRdb copy is limited to in-frame clones, with some not included. This repertoire shows roughly 2.2 million clones, 85% to 95% found once; its top ten account for around 0.4%. Remarks on this clone: Antigen specificity is unknown.

Source material: naive CD4+ T cells from PBMCs. Described subset: CD45RA+ positively selected. The V call is TRBV6-1, the J call TRBJ2-3; 8 positions agree with TRBD1. This receptor was taken from a man aged 18-30 years in good health. Some clones in this sample may be carry-over from other donors' samples. CDR3 sequence: CASAKRQGAADTQYF. CDR3 DNA sequence: TGTGCCAGCGCCAAACGCCAGGGGGCCGCAGATACGCAGTATTTT.